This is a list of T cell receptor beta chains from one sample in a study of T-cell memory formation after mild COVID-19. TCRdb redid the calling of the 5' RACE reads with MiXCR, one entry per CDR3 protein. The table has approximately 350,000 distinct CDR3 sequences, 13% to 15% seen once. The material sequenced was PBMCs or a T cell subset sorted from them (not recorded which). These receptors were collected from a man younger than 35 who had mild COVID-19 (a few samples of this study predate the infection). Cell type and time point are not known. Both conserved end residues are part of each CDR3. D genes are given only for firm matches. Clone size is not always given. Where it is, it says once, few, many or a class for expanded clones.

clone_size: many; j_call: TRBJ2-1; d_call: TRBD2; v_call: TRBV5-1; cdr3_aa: CASRHSGGDYNEQFF; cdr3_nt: TGCGCCAGCAGGCATAGCGGGGGGGACTACAATGAGCAGTTCTTC
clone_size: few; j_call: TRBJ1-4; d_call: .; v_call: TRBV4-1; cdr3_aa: CASSQGPQVNEKLFF; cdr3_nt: TGCGCCAGCAGCCAAGGGCCGCAAGTTAATGAAAAACTGTTTTTT
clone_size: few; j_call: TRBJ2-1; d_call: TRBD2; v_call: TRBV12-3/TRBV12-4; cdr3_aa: CASSAAGTSQFF; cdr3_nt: TGTGCCAGCAGTGCAGCCGGGACTAGTCAGTTCTTC
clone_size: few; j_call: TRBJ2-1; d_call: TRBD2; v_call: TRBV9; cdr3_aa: CASSVTSGVGQFF; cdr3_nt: TGTGCCAGCAGCGTGACTAGCGGGGTTGGGCAGTTCTTC
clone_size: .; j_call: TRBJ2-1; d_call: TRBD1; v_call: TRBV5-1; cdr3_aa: CACRGQGADEQFF; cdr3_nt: TGCGCCTGCAGGGGACAGGGTGCGGATGAGCAGTTCTTC
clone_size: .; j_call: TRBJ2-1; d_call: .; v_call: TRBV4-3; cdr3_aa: CASSQDRRLNNEQFF; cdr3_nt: TGCGCCAGCAGCCAAGACAGGCGCCTTAACAATGAGCAGTTCTTC
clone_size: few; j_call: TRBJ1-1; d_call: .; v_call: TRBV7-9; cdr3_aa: CASSLQIREAFF; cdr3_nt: TGTGCCAGCAGCTTACAGATCCGTGAAGCTTTCTTT
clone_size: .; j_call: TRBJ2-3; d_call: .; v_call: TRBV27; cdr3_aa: CASSSPASPDTQYF; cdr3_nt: TGTGCCAGCAGTTCCCCCGCTAGCCCAGATACGCAGTATTTT
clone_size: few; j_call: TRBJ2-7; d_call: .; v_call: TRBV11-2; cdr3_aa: CASSTLTRRPYEQYF; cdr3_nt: TGTGCCAGCAGCACCCTGACGCGCCGACCCTACGAGCAGTACTTC
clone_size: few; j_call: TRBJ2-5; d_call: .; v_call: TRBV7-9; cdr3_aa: CASSLDPTRVQETQYF; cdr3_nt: TGTGCCAGCAGCTTAGACCCGACCCGGGTGCAAGAGACCCAGTACTTC
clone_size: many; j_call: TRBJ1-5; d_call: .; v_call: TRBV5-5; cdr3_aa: CASSLGDRNQPQHF; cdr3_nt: TGTGCCAGCAGCTTGGGGGACCGGAATCAGCCCCAGCATTTT
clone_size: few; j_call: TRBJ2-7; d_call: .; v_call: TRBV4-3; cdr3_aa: CASSQDPGFYEQYF; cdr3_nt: TGCGCCAGCAGCCAAGATCCGGGGTTCTACGAGCAGTACTTC
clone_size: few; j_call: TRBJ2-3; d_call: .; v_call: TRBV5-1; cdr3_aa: CASSLALLEGTQYF; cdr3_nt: TGCGCCAGCAGCTTGGCCTTGTTGGAGGGGACGCAGTATTTT
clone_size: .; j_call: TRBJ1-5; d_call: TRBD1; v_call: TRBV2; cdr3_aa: CASQTGWSQPQHF; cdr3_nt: TGTGCCAGCCAGACAGGGTGGTCTCAGCCCCAGCATTTT
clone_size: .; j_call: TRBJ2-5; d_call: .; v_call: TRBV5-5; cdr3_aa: CASSLVSGGEETQYF; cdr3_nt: TGTGCCAGCAGCTTGGTGTCAGGGGGGGAGGAGACCCAGTACTTC
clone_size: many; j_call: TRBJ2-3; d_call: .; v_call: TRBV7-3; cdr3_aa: CASSLRGQVFDTQYF; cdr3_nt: TGTGCCAGCAGCTTAAGAGGGCAGGTCTTTGATACGCAGTATTTT
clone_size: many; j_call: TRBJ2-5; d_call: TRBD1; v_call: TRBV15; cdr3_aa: CATSSQGADETQYF; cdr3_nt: TGTGCCACCAGCAGCCAGGGGGCCGATGAGACCCAGTACTTC
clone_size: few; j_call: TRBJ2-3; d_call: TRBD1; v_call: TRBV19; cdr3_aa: CASSMDRDTDTQYF; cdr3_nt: TGTGCCAGTAGTATGGACAGGGACACAGATACGCAGTATTTT
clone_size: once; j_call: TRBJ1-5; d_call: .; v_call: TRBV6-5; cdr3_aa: CASSYSLQGIPQHF; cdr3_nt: TGTGCCAGCAGTTACTCCCTGCAGGGGATTCCCCAGCATTTT
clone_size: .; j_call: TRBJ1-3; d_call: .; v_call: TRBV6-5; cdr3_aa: CASSENRNTIYF; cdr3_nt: TGTGCCAGCAGTGAAAATAGAAACACCATATATTTT
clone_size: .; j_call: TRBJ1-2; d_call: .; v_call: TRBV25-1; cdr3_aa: CASSETGTNYGYTF; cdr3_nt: TGTGCCAGCAGTGAAACAGGTACTAACTATGGCTACACCTTC
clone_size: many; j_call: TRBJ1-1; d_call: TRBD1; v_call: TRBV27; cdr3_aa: CASRPTGGGEAFF; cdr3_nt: TGTGCCAGCAGACCCACAGGGGGCGGTGAAGCTTTCTTT
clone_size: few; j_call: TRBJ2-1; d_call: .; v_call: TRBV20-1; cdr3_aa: CSARWEVGANNEQFF; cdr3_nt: TGCAGTGCTAGATGGGAAGTTGGGGCAAACAATGAGCAGTTCTTC
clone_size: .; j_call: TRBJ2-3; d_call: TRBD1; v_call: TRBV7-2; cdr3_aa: CASSSGTGRDTQYF; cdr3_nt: TGTGCCAGCAGTTCAGGGACAGGGAGGGATACGCAGTATTTT
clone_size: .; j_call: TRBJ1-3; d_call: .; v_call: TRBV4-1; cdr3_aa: CASSQERRSGNTIYF; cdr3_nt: TGCGCCAGCAGCCAAGAGAGAAGGTCTGGAAACACCATATATTTT
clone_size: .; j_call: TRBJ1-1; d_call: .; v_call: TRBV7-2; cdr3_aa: CASRTGSHTEAFF; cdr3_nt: TGTGCCAGCAGGACCGGCAGCCACACTGAAGCTTTCTTT
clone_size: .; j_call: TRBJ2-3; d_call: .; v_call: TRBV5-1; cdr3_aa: CASSLGQVTDTQYF; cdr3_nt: TGCGCCAGCAGCTTGGGTCAGGTCACAGATACGCAGTATTTT
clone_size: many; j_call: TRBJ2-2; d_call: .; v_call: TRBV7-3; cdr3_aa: CASSAQNTGELFF; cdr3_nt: TGTGCCAGCAGCGCCCAGAACACCGGGGAGCTGTTTTTT
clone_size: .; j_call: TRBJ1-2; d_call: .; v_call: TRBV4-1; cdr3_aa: CASSSWTAGINYGYTF; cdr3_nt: TGCGCCAGCAGCTCGTGGACAGCCGGAATTAACTATGGCTACACCTTC
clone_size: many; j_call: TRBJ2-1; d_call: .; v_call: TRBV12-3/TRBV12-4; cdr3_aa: CASSRGPYNEQFF; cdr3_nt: TGTGCCAGCAGCCGGGGACCCTACAATGAGCAGTTCTTC
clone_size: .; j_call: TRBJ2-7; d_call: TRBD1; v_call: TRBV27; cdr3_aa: CASSFRDSYYYEQYF; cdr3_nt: TGTGCCAGCAGTTTCCGGGACAGCTACTACTACGAGCAGTACTTC
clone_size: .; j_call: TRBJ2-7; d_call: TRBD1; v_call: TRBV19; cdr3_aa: CASSVGTGGYEQYF; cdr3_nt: TGTGCCAGTAGTGTCGGGACAGGAGGCTACGAGCAGTACTTC
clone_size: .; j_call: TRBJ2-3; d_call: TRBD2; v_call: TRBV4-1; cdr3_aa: CASSQGLAGTSTDTQYF; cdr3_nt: TGCGCCAGCAGCCAGGGACTAGCGGGGACTTCCACAGATACGCAGTATTTT
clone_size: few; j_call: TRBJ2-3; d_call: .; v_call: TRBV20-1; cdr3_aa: CSATHPAWDQYF; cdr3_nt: TGCAGTGCTACACACCCGGCATGGGATCAGTATTTT
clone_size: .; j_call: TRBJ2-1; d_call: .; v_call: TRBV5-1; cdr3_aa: CASSLVVEAYNEQFF; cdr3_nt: TGCGCCAGCAGCTTGGTTGTGGAGGCCTACAATGAGCAGTTCTTC
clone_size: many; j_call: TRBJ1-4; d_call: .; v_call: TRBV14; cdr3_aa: CASSQGARGGEKLFF; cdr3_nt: TGTGCCAGCAGCCAAGGGGCTCGGGGAGGCGAAAAACTGTTTTTT
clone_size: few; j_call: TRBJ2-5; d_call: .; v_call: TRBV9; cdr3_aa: CASSVGGYQETQYF; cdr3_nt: TGTGCCAGCAGCGTTGGAGGGTACCAAGAGACCCAGTACTTC
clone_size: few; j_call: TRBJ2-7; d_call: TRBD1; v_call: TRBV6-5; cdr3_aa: CASSHGPGGYEQYF; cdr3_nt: TGTGCCAGCAGTCACGGGCCAGGGGGCTACGAGCAGTACTTC
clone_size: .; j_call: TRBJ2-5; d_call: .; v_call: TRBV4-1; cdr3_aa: CASSQGKGRLETQYF; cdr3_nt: TGCGCCAGCAGCCAAGGAAAGGGGAGGCTGGAGACCCAGTACTTC
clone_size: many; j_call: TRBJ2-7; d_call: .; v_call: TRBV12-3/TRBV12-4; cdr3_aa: CASSPLQSSYEQYF; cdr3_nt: TGTGCCAGCAGTCCACTTCAGTCGTCCTACGAGCAGTACTTC
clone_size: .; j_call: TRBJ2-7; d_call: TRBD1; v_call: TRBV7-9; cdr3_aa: CASSSQDFGTGGPYEQYF; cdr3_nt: TGTGCCAGCAGCTCCCAGGACTTCGGGACAGGGGGTCCCTACGAGCAGTACTTC
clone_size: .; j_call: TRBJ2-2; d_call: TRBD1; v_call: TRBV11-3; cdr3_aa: CASSSRSDRDHPGELFF; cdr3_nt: TGTGCCAGCAGCTCTAGATCGGACAGGGACCATCCCGGGGAGCTGTTTTTT
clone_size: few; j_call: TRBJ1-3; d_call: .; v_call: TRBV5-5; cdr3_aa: CASSLLLSGNTIYF; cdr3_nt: TGTGCCAGCAGCCTGTTGCTCTCTGGAAACACCATATATTTT
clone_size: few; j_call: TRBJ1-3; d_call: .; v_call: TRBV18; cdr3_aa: CASSPGPPGSGNTIYF; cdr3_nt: TGTGCCAGCTCACCCGGACCCCCGGGCTCTGGAAACACCATATATTTT
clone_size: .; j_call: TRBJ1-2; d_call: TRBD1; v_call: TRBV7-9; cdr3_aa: CASSLGTGRLDYGYTF; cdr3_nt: TGTGCCAGCAGCTTAGGGACAGGGCGACTAGACTATGGCTACACCTTC
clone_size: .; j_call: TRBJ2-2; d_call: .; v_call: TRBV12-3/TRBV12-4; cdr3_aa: CASSRTGMRMNTGELFF; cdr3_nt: TGTGCCAGCAGTCGGACGGGGATGCGTATGAACACCGGGGAGCTGTTTTTT
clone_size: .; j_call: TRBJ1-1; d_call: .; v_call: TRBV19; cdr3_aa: CASRDGPTNTEAFF; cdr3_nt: TGTGCCAGCAGGGATGGACCGACGAACACTGAAGCTTTCTTT
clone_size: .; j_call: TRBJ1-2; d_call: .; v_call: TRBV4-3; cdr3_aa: CASSRGGQGDYGYTF; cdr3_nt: TGCGCCAGCAGCCGCGGGGGGCAGGGAGACTATGGCTACACCTTC
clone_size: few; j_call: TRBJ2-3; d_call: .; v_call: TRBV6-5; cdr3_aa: CASSYGGPDTQYF; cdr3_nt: TGTGCCAGCAGTTACGGGGGACCAGATACGCAGTATTTT
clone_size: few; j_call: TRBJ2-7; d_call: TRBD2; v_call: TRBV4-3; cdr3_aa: CASSQDPGLAYEQYF; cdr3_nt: TGCGCCAGCAGCCAGGACCCGGGACTAGCCTACGAGCAGTACTTC
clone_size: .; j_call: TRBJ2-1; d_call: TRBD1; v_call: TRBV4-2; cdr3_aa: CASSQAGTGGYNEQFF; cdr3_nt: TGTGCCAGCAGCCAAGCGGGGACAGGGGGCTACAATGAGCAGTTCTTC
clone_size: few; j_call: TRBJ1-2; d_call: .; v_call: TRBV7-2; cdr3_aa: CASSLVAYGYTF; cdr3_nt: TGTGCCAGCAGCTTAGTGGCCTATGGCTACACCTTC